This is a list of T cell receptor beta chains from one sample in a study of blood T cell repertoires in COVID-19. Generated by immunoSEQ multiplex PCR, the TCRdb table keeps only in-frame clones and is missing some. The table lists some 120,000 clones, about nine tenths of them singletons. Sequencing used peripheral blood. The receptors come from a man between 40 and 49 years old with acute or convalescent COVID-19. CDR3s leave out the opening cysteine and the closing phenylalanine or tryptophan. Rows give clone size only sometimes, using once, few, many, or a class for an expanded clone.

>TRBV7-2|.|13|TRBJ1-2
ASSPQTLANYGYT
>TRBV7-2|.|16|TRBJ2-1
ASSTRLWGGGAYNEQF
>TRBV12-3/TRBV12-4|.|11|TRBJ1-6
ASSPTAGSPLH
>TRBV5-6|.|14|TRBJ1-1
ASSGNRGRSNTEAF
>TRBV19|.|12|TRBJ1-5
ASSTTGGQQPQH
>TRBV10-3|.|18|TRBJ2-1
AISGAGVSGGATSYNEQF
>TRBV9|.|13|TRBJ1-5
ASSVGTGPGQPQH
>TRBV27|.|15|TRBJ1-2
ASSSGGGRGLNYGYT
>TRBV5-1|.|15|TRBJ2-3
ASSFPSGGTHTDTQY
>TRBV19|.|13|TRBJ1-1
ASSPRTGMGTEAF
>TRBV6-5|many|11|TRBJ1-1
ASSYLVATEAF
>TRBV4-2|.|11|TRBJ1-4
ASGDWLDEKLF
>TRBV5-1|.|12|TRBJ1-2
ASSLTPSEYGYT
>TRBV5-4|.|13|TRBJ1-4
ASGKDRQTGEKLF
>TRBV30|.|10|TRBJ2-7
AWSFTRDEQY
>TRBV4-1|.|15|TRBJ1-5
ASSQVIRPRQGQPQH
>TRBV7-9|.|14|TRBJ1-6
ASSLAAGTYNSPLH
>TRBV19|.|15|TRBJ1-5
ASTHSGQRGLNQPQH
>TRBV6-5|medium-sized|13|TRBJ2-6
ASSSPFSGANVLT
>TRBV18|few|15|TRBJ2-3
ASSPRLAGANTDTQY
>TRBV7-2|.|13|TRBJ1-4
ASSWRTGGDEKLF
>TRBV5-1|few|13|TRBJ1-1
ASSSTGTENTEAF
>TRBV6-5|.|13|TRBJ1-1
ASSARGRMNTEAF
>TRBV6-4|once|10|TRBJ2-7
ASMREVDEQY
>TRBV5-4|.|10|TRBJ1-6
ASSLRGSPLH
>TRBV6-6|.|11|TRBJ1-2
ASSRTANYGYT
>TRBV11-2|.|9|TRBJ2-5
ASSIKETQY
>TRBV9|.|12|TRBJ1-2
ASSPHRLSGGYT
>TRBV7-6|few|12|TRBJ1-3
ASSLTERGNTIY
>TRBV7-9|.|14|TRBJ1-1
ASSLGGQNMNTEAF
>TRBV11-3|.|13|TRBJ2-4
ASSTGTGGINIQY
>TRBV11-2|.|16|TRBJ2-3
ASSLGPGLAGSTDTQY
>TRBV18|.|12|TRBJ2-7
ASSPKGQSYEQY
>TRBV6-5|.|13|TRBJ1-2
ASSSGQEANYGYT
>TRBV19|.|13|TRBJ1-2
ASSIGLGQPYGYT
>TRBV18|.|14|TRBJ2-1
ASSPNHRGYNNEQF
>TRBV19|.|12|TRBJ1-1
ASSPGGLSTEAF
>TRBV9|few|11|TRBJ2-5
ASSVGTEETQY
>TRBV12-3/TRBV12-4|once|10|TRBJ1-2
ASSFAGYGYT
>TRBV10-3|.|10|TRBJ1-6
ASQPGDSPLH
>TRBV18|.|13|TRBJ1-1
ASSGKGVIATEAF
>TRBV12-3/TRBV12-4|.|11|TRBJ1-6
ASTRSYNSPLH
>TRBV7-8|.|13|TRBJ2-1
ASSSRLAGSDEQF
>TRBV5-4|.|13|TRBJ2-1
ASSVAGGIYNEQF
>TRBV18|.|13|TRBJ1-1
ASSPGQGADTEAF
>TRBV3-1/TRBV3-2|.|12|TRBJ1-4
ASSRDRGPEKLF
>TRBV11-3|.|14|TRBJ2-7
ASSLEAGTGSYEQY
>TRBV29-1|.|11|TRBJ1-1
SVAHAGRTEAF
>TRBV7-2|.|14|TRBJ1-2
ASSGPGQKTNYGYT
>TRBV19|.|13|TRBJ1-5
ASSADRYSNQPQH
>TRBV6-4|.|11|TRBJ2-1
ATWSPEANEQF
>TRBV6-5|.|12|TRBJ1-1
ASTKLRGSTEAF
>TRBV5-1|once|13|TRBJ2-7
ASSSWTSDSYEQY
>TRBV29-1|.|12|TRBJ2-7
SAGRTGGNYEQY
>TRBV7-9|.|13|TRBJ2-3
ASSLAAGARDTQY
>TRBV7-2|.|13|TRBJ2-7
ASSHTSGKNYEQY
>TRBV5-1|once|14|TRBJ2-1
ASSSSGRAVGNEQF